The clone carrying this T cell receptor beta chain appeared a single time. Its target is unknown. The trim removed 0 bases at V and 6 bases at J, leaving 9 bases unmatched. Germline values: CDR1 SGHRS, CDR2 YFSETQ. There are 17 residues in the CDR3. This sample was included in a study of cytomegalovirus exposure and HLA in healthy donors. General study results and limits: Later, an analysis showed that TCR beta chains associated with HLA were more clonally expanded than others that were equally common.

The primer mix had 60 Vbeta and 13 Jbeta primers. Clones were read by immunoSEQ multiplex PCR, and TCRdb kept only the in-frame ones, dropping some. The sample holds 80,000 to 100,000 clones, roughly 81% seen once. V and J are TRBV5-1 and TRBJ2-2; 9 nucleotides line up with TRBD2. Input material: PBMCs. This TCR came from a man between 35 and 55 years old in good health and CMV-seronegative. Written as DNA, the CDR3 is TGCGCCAGCAGCTTGGCCACAGCGGGGGGCCCTCCCGGGGAGCTGTTTTTT. Its protein is CASSLATAGGPPGELFF.